These 7 T cell receptor beta chains originate from one sample sequenced in a study of PD-1 blockade in classical Hodgkin lymphoma. TCRdb's copy holds only in-frame clones and misses some; the assay was immunoSEQ multiplex PCR. The sample lists under 25,000 clones, around three quarters occurring once. Time point meaning: cycle 4 day 1 (C4D1), after six to seven weeks of nivolumab. Every patient had relapsed following autologous stem cell transplantation, and cohorts differed in brentuximab vedotin exposure. Here the sequenced sample was peripheral blood mononuclear cells (PBMCs), taken before the fourth cycle of nivolumab. The receptor set was obtained from a human donor with classical Hodgkin lymphoma.

The rearrangement joins TRBV28 to TRBJ1-3; possible D gene TRBD1, 5 bases. CDR3 size: 16 residues. Germline CDR1 is MDHEN and CDR2 is SYDVKM. Trimming pared 3 bases from V and 1 base from J, leaving 13 bases between. CDR3 sequence (DNA): TGTGCCAGCAGTTTTAGGGACGGGGGGTCTGGAAACACCATATATTTT. Protein: CASSFRDGGSGNTIYF.

The V call is TRBV5-1, the J call TRBJ1-1; 7 nucleotides match TRBD1. Germline V gene lookup returns CDR1 SGHRS and CDR2 YFSETQ. The CDR3 sequence is 16 residues long. The trim removed 4 bases at V and 2 bases at J, leaving 11 bases unmatched. CDR3 loop: CASSQGQTLINTEAFF. The CDR3 nucleotides are TGCGCCAGCAGCCAGGGACAGACACTTATTAACACTGAAGCTTTCTTT.

J is TRBJ2-1 and V is TRBV2; 9 bases line up with TRBD1. Germline V gene lookup returns CDR1 SNHLY and CDR2 FYNNEI. The CDR3 consists of 14 residues. With V trimmed by 8 bases and J by 6 bases, 8 bases remained unmatched. CDR3 protein: CASLTLDRGNEQFF. The CDR3 nucleotides are TGTGCCAGCTTAACCTTGGACAGGGGCAATGAGCAGTTCTTC. Combining the CDR3 with reference TRBV2 and TRBJ2-1 gives the whole variable domain EPEVTQTPSHQVTQMGQEVILRCVPISNHLYFYWYRQILGQKVEFLVSFYNNEISEKSEIFDDQFSVERPDGSNFTLKIRSTKLEDSAMYFCASLTLDRGNEQFFGPGTRLTVL.

This clone occurred once. This CDR3 is CASSLGGGEPQHF. The CDR3 region has the DNA TGCGCCAGCAGCTTGGGAGGGGGAGAGCCCCAGCATTTT. The rearrangement uses TRBV5-1 and TRBJ1-5, with D possibly TRBD1 on 6 matching bases. V was pared by 0 bases and J by 8 bases, with 9 bases between. Germline values: CDR1 SGHRS, CDR2 YFSETQ. This CDR3 comprises 13 residues.

The chain recombines TRBV11-3 with TRBJ2-7; 7 nucleotides line up with TRBD1. J was trimmed by 3 bases and V by 5 bases; bases with no gene match: 7. The CDR3 has 14 residues. Germline loops: CDR1 SGHNT, CDR2 YENEEA. CDR3 DNA: TGTGCCAGCAGCCGGACAGGCTACGACTACGAGCAGTACTTC. Residues: CASSRTGYDYEQYF.

The rearrangement uses TRBV11-2 and TRBJ1-1, with D possibly matching TRBD1 (5 bases). The CDR3 extends over 15 amino acids. Trimming took 1 base from V and 3 from J, leaving 12 bases between them. Germline V gene sequence: CDR1 SGHAT, CDR2 FQNNGV. The CDR3 nucleotides are TGTGCCAGCAGCTTAGTACACCGGGGGGACACTGAAGCTTTCTTT. It codes for CASSLVHRGDTEAFF.

The V and J genes are TRBV9 and TRBJ1-2, with D possibly being TRBD1 (5 bases). The germline V gene has CDR1 SGDLS and CDR2 YYNGEE. The CDR3 is made up of 15 amino acids. V gave up 0 bases and J gave up 8 bases, with 17 bases separating them. CDR3 in DNA: TGTGCCAGCAGCGTAGGTCTCCAGGGTGCTCTCGGCTACACCTTC. It codes for CASSVGLQGALGYTF.